In its sample, the clone carrying this TCR beta chain was seen a few times. TCRdb processed the 5' RACE reads anew with MiXCR; each CDR3 protein has one entry. The sample includes roughly 110,000 distinct CDR3 sequences, under 15% seen only once; the top ten take roughly 40%. This CDR3 has 14 residues. The V end lost 1 base, the J end lost 5 bases, and 8 bases lay between the germline ends. The germline CDR1 and CDR2 sequences are SGHVS and FQNEAQ. These data originate in a study of T-cell memory formation after mild COVID-19. Sequencing was performed on PBMCs or a T cell subset sorted from them (not recorded which). The gene calls are TRBV7-8 and TRBJ2-2; D call uncertain. The sequence derives from a man aged 18 to 29 who had mild COVID-19 (a few samples of this study predate the infection). Cell type and time point are not known. In nucleotides, the CDR3 is TGTGCCAGCAGCTTAGGGTATTTGACCGGGGAGCTGTTTTTT. Protein sequence: CASSLGYLTGELFF.